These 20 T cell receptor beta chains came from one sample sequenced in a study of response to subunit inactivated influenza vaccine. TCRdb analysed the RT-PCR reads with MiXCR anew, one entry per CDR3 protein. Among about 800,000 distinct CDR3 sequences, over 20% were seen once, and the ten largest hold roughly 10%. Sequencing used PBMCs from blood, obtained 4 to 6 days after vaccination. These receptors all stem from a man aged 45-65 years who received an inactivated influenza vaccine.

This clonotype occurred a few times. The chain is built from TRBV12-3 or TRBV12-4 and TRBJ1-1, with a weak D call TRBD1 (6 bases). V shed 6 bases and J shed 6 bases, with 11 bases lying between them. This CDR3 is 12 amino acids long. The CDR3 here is CASSHGGSEAFF. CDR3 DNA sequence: TGTGCCAGCAGCCACGGGGGCTCTGAAGCTTTCTTT.

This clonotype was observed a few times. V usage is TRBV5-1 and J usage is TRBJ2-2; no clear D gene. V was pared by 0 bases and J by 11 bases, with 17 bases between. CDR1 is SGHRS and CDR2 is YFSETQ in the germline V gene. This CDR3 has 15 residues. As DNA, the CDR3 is TGCGCCAGCAGCTTGGAAGGCGCGACGGCGGCAGAGCTGTTTTTT. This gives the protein CASSLEGATAAELFF.

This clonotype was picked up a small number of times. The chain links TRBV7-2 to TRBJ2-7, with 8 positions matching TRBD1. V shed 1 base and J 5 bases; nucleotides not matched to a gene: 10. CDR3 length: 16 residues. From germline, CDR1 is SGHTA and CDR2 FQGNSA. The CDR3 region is CASSLDSQGAKDEQYF. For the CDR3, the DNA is TGTGCCAGCAGCTTAGATAGTCAGGGGGCGAAGGACGAGCAGTACTTC.

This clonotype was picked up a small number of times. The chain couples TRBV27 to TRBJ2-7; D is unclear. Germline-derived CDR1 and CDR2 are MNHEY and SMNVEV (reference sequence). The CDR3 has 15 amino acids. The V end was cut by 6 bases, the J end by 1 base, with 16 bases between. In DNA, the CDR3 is TGTGCCAGCAGATTGAGTACGGACGCTTCCTACGAGCAGTACTTC. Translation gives CASRLSTDASYEQYF.

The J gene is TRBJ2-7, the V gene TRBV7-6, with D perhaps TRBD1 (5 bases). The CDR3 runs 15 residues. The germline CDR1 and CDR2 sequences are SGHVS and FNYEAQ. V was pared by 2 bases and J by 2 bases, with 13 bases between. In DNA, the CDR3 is TGTGCCAGCAGCTTAATGCAGGGTGGGGCCTACGAGCAGTACTTC. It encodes CASSLMQGGAYEQYF.

The CDR3 spells CASSLINYGYTF. The DNA of the CDR3 is TGTGCCAGCAGTTTAATAAACTATGGCTACACCTTC. The chain uses TRBV28 and TRBJ1-2; no clear D. The V end was cut by 2 bases, the J end by 2 bases, with 3 bases between. CDR1 and CDR2 (germline): MDHEN, SYDVKM. CDR3 length: 12 residues.

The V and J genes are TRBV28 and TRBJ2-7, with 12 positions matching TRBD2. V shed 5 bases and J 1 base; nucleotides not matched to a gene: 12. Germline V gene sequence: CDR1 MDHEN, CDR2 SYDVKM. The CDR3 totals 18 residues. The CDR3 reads CASSKEIGLAGLSYEQYF. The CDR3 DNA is TGTGCCAGCAGTAAAGAGATCGGACTAGCGGGACTATCCTACGAGCAGTACTTC.

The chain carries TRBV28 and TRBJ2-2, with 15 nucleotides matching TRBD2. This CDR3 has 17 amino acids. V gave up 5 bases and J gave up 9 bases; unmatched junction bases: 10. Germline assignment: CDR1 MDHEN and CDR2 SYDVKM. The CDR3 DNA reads TGTGCCAGCAGTCCCCCCGGACTAGCGGGAGGGGTGTGGGAGCTGTTTTTT. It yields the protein CASSPPGLAGGVWELFF.

CDR3 DNA: TGCAGTGTGGACGGTCGTGCGGACGAGCAGTACTTC. It translates to CSVDGRADEQYF. The chain uses TRBV20-1 and TRBJ2-7; D ambiguous. V lost 7 bases, J lost 5 bases, and 15 bases lay in between. The CDR3 runs to 12 residues. The germline CDR1 and CDR2 sequences are DFQATT and SNEGSKA (reference sequence).

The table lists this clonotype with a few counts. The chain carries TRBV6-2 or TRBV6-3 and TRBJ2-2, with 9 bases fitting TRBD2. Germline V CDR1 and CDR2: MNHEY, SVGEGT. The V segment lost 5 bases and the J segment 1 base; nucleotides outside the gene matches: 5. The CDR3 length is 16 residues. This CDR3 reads CASSNSGGVNTGELFF. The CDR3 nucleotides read TGTGCCAGCAGTAATAGCGGGGGAGTGAACACCGGGGAGCTGTTTTTT.

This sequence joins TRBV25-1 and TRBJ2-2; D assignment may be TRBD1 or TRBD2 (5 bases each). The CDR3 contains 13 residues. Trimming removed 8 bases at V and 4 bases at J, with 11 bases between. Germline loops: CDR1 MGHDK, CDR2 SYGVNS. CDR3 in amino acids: CASSRGATGELFF. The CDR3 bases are TGTGCCAGCTCAAGAGGGGCCACCGGGGAGCTGTTTTTT.

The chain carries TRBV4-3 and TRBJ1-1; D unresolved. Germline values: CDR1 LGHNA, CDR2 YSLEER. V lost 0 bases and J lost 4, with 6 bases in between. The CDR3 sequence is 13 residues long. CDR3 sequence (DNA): TGCGCCAGCAGCCAAGATAGCGGCACTGAAGCTTTCTTT. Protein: CASSQDSGTEAFF.

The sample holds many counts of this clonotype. CDR3 DNA sequence: TGTGCCAGCAGTTTAAGGCTAGCGGGAGGACGGCAAGAGACCCAGTACTTC. It specifies CASSLRLAGGRQETQYF. This rearrangement joins TRBV12-3 or TRBV12-4 to TRBJ2-5, with TRBD2 identical over 11 bases. V lost 2 bases, J lost 2 bases, and 7 bases stayed unmatched. There are 17 residues in the CDR3.

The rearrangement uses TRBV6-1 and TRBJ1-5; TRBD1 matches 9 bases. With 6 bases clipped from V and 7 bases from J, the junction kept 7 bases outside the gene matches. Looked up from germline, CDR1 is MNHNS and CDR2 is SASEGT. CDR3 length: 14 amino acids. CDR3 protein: CASSLLQGAQPQHF. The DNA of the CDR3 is TGTGCCAGCAGCCTTCTACAGGGGGCCCAGCCCCAGCATTTT.

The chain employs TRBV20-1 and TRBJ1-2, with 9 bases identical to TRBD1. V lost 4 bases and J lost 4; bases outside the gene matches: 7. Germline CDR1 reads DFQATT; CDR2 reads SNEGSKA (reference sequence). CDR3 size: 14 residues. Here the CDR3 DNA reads TGCAGTGCTAAGAACAGGGGGCTAGTCTATGGCTACACCTTC. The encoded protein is CSAKNRGLVYGYTF.

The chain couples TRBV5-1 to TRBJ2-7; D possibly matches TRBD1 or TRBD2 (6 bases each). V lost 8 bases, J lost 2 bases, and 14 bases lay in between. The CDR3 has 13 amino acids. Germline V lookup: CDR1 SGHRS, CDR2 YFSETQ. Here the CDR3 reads CASPWGATYEQYF. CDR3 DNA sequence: TGCGCCAGTCCTTGGGGGGCTACCTACGAGCAGTACTTC.

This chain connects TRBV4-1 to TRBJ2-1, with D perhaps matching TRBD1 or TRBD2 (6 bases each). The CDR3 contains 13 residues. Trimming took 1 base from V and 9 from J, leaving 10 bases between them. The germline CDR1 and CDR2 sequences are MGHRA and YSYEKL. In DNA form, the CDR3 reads TGCGCCAGCAGCCAAGGTGAGGGGGGTGAGCAGTTCTTC. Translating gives CASSQGEGGEQFF.

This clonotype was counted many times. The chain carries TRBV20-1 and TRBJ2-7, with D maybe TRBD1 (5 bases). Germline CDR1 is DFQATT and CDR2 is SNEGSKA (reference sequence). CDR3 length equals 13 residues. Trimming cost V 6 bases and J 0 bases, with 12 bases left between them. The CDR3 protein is CSARPRGSYEQYF. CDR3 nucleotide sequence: TGCAGTGCCCGGCCAAGGGGCTCCTACGAGCAGTACTTC.

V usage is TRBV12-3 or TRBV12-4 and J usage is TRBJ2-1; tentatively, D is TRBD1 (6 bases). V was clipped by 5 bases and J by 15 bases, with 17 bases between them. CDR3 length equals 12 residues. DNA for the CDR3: TGTGCCAGCAGTCCAATACAGGGATTCCGGTTCTTC. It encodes CASSPIQGFRFF.

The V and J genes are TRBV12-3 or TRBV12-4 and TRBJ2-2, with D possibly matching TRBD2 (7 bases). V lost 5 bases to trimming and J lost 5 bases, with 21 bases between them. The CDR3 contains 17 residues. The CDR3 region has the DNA TGTGCCAGCAGTCCACTACTAGCGCCAGGGGTTACCGGGGAGCTGTTTTTT. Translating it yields CASSPLLAPGVTGELFF.